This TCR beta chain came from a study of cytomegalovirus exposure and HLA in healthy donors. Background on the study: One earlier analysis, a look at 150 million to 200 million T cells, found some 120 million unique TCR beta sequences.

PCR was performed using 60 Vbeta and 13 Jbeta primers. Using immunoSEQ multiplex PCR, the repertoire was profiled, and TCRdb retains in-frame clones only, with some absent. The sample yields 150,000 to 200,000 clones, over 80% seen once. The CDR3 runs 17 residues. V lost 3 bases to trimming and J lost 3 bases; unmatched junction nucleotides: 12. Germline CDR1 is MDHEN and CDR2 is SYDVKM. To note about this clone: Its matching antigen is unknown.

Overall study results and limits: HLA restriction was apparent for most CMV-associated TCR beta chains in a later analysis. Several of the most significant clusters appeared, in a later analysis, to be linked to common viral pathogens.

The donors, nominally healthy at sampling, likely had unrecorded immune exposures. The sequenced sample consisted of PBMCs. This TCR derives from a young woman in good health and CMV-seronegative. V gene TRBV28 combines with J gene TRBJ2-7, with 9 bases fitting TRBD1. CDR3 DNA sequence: TGTGCCAGCAGTTTTCCGTCGGGGGGACAGGGCATCTACGAGCAGTACTTC. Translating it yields CASSFPSGGQGIYEQYF.